The 23 T cell receptor beta chains presented below share a single source sample, sequenced in a study of T cell repertoires in cytomegalovirus infection. In TCRdb, the reads were re-called with MiXCR into one record per CDR3 protein. This sample has about 27,000 distinct CDR3 sequences, with 15% to 20% found just once. No antigen is known for these receptors. Sample: CD8+ T cells from cultured PBMCs, taken from culture after CMV antigen stimulation. Receptors were obtained from a human donor in good health (CMV status not recorded). Some clones in this sample may be carry-over from other donors' samples.

This clonotype was detected many times. J is TRBJ2-3 and V is TRBV7-8; TRBD1 agrees at 8 bases. The CDR3 spans 18 residues. V shed 3 bases and J 2 bases; nucleotides not matched to a gene: 13. Germline CDR1 reads SGHVS; CDR2 reads FQNEAQ. This chain's CDR3 is CASSFTSDRVDLTDTQYF. The CDR3 DNA sequence: TGTGCCAGCAGCTTTACTTCGGACAGGGTTGACCTCACAGATACGCAGTATTTT.

This clonotype was seen at least ten times. The V and J genes are TRBV6-5 and TRBJ1-2, with 12 bases matching TRBD1. The germline V gene encodes CDR1 MNHEY and CDR2 SVGAGI. Trimming removed 4 bases from V and 6 bases from J; junction bases left unmatched: 12. The CDR3 is made up of 17 amino acids. The CDR3 loop reads CASSFDYGTGGFHGYTF. The CDR3 nucleotides read TGTGCCAGCAGTTTCGATTATGGGACAGGGGGCTTCCATGGCTACACCTTC.

This rearrangement joins TRBV12-3 or TRBV12-4 to TRBJ1-2; D may be TRBD1 (5 bases). The CDR3 extends over 14 amino acids. V was shortened by 6 bases and J by 1 base, with 12 bases between the two germline ends. The CDR3 is CASRETENNYGYTF. The CDR3 DNA reads as TGTGCCAGCAGGGAGACAGAGAATAACTATGGCTACACCTTC.

The V gene is TRBV5-5, the J gene TRBJ2-3; possibly TRBD1 or TRBD2 for D (6 bases each). The CDR3 loop spans 16 amino acids. Deletions cut 0 bases from V and 1 base from J, with 12 bases between. Per germline, CDR1 SGHKS and CDR2 YYEKEE (reference sequence). The CDR3 nucleotides read TGTGCCAGCAGCTTGGAGGGGGGCGGGGGCACAGATACGCAGTATTTT. Its translation: CASSLEGGGGTDTQYF. Supplemented by reference TRBV5-5 and TRBJ2-3, the full variable domain reads DAGVTQSPTHLIKTRGQQVTLRCSPISGHKSVSWYQQVLGQGPQFIFQYYEKEERGRGNFPDRFSARQFPNYSSELNVNALLLGDSALYLCASSLEGGGGTDTQYFGPGTRLTVL.

This clonotype was seen a few times. The V gene is TRBV7-2, the J gene TRBJ1-6; 10 bases line up with TRBD1. Germline CDR1 SGHTA, CDR2 FQGNSA. V shed 5 bases and J 6 bases; nucleotides not matched to a gene: 19. The length of the CDR3 is 20 residues. This chain's CDR3 is CASSPSLWDRGLIVNSPLHF. The CDR3 nucleotides read TGTGCCAGCAGCCCAAGTCTGTGGGACAGGGGTCTTATAGTTAATTCACCCCTCCACTTT. Looking up the rest from reference TRBV7-2 and TRBJ1-6 gives the full variable domain: GAGVSQSPSNKVTEKGKDVELRCDPISGHTALYWYRQSLGQGLEFLIYFQGNSAPDKSGLPSDRFSAERTGGSVSTLTIQRTQQEDSAVYLCASSPSLWDRGLIVNSPLHFGNGTRLTVT.

V gene TRBV6-2 or TRBV6-3 combines with J gene TRBJ1-1; D may be TRBD1 (6 bases). The CDR3 is made up of 13 amino acids. Trimming stripped 6 bases from V and 6 bases from J, with 14 bases between. Germline loops: CDR1 MNHEY, CDR2 SVGEGT. DNA for the CDR3: TGTGCCAGCAGCTTGGCCGGGGGGCCTGAAGCTTTCTTT. Translating gives CASSLAGGPEAFF.

There are a few counts of this clonotype. V gene TRBV27 combines with J gene TRBJ1-1, with D possibly being TRBD1 (6 bases). The CDR3 consists of 16 residues. From germline, CDR1 is MNHEY and CDR2 SMNVEV (reference sequence). The V and J ends lost 7 bases and 1 base respectively, with 19 bases between them. This CDR3 reads CASIPRYGTPNTEAFF. In nucleotides, the CDR3 is TGTGCCAGCATTCCACGGTACGGGACACCGAACACTGAAGCTTTCTTT.

This clonotype came up a few times. The rearrangement joins TRBV7-9 to TRBJ1-5; D gene ambiguous. The V gene lost 7 bases and the J gene lost 4 bases, with 11 bases spanning the gap. Germline V gene sequence: CDR1 SEHNR, CDR2 FQNEAQ (reference sequence). The CDR3 is made up of 13 amino acids. The CDR3 region has the DNA TGTGCCAGCACCTTGCATGGGAATCAGCCCCAGCATTTT. This translates into CASTLHGNQPQHF.

The CDR3 nucleotides read TGTGCCAGCAGCCCAGGACTAGCGGGAGGGGGGTCCTACAATGAGCAGTTCTTC. The encoded protein is CASSPGLAGGGSYNEQFF. The chain couples TRBV7-8 to TRBJ2-1; 15 bases map to TRBD2. V lost 5 bases, J lost 1 base, and 6 bases stayed unmatched. The CDR3 extends over 18 amino acids. Germline V lookup: CDR1 SGHVS, CDR2 FQNEAQ.

The chain has TRBV27 and TRBJ2-7; D gene uncertain. The CDR3 loop spans 14 amino acids. Trimming removed 8 bases at V and 0 bases at J, with 14 bases between. Germline values: CDR1 MNHEY, CDR2 SMNVEV (reference sequence). The DNA of the CDR3 is TGTGCCAGCTCCGGGTCAGCGAGCTCCTACGAGCAGTACTTC. Residues: CASSGSASSYEQYF.

The chain couples TRBV6-2 or TRBV6-3 to TRBJ1-1, with 10 positions matching TRBD1. The V gene's germline CDR1 is MNHEY and CDR2 SVGEGT. CDR3 length equals 15 residues. Trimming took 7 bases from V and 1 from J; bases not matched to a gene: 6. CDR3 region: CASIGTGERNTEAFF. CDR3 nucleotide sequence: TGTGCCAGCATCGGGACAGGGGAACGGAACACTGAAGCTTTCTTT.

This chain connects TRBV25-1 to TRBJ2-3; 15 bases agree with TRBD2. V trimming: 7 bases; J trimming: 6 bases; junction bases outside the gene matches: 11. The germline gives CDR1 MGHDK, CDR2 SYGVNS. The CDR3 is 17 amino acids. The CDR3 sequence is CASIPWTSGRALDTQYF. The CDR3 coding sequence is TGTGCCAGCATTCCTTGGACTAGCGGGAGGGCCCTGGATACGCAGTATTTT.

There are a few counts of this clonotype. The chain couples TRBV27 to TRBJ2-3, with TRBD2 identical over 9 bases. J was trimmed by 14 bases and V by 2 bases; bases with no gene match: 8. From germline, CDR1 is MNHEY and CDR2 SMNVEV (reference sequence). The CDR3 runs to 13 residues. The CDR3 here is CASSLGGRADWYF. CDR3 in DNA: TGTGCCAGCAGTTTAGGCGGGAGGGCCGATTGGTATTTT.

This clonotype was counted only a few times. The V gene is TRBV27, the J gene TRBJ2-1, with 7 bases lining up with TRBD2. The germline gives CDR1 MNHEY, CDR2 SMNVEV (reference sequence). The CDR3 is 15 amino acids. V trimming: 3 bases; J trimming: 3 bases; junction bases outside the gene matches: 5. CDR3 DNA sequence: TGTGCCAGCAGTTTTCGGGGGGACCTCTACAATGAGCAGTTCTTC. Its translation: CASSFRGDLYNEQFF.

V and J are TRBV7-9 and TRBJ2-2, with 8 bases matching TRBD1. The trim removed 5 bases at V and 1 base at J, leaving 6 bases unmatched. The germline V gene has CDR1 SEHNR and CDR2 FQNEAQ (reference sequence). This CDR3 spans 16 amino acids. The CDR3 region is CASSHRGQGNTGELFF. For the CDR3, the DNA is TGTGCCAGCAGCCATAGAGGACAGGGGAACACCGGGGAGCTGTTTTTT.

The chain is built from TRBV12-3 or TRBV12-4 and TRBJ2-3; D remains unclear. This CDR3 has 15 residues. Trimming took 3 bases from V and 2 from J, leaving 12 bases between them. Written as DNA, the CDR3 is TGTGCCAGCAGTTTCCGGGTTTGGCCCACAGATACGCAGTATTTT. Translating it yields CASSFRVWPTDTQYF.

This clonotype was counted at least ten times. The chain recombines TRBV6-6 with TRBJ2-7; 7 bases are a match to TRBD2. Looked up from germline, CDR1 is MNHNY and CDR2 is SVGAGI (reference sequence). This CDR3 is built from 14 residues. The V and J ends lost 2 bases and 3 bases, in that order; junction bases with no gene match: 4. The CDR3 here is CASSYGREDYEQYF. The CDR3 DNA reads as TGTGCCAGCAGTTACGGACGGGAGGACTACGAGCAGTACTTC.

This clonotype has only a few counts. CDR3 region: CASDTTGTPSYEQYF. The CDR3 nucleotides read TGTGCCAGCGATACTACCGGGACTCCGTCCTACGAGCAGTACTTC. J is TRBJ2-7 and V is TRBV28, with TRBD2 as a possible D gene (6 bases). The CDR3 loop spans 15 amino acids. The germline CDR1 and CDR2 sequences are MDHEN and SYDVKM. V lost 8 bases and J 1 base, leaving 18 bases between the germline ends.

The chain links TRBV7-9 to TRBJ2-5; 7 bases agree with TRBD1. Trimming cost V 1 base and J 6 bases; bases outside gene matches: 8. Germline-derived CDR1 and CDR2 are SEHNR and FQNEAQ (reference sequence). The CDR3 runs 15 residues. The CDR3: CASSLVSTGRKTQYF. In DNA form, the CDR3 reads TGTGCCAGCAGCTTAGTCTCGACAGGGAGAAAGACCCAGTACTTC. Drawing the rest from reference TRBV7-9 and TRBJ2-5, the complete variable domain is DTGVSQNPRHKITKRGQNVTFRCDPISEHNRLYWYRQTLGQGPEFLTYFQNEAQLEKSRLLSDRFSAERPKGSFSTLEIQRTEQGDSAMYLCASSLVSTGRKTQYFGPGTRLLVL.

The rearrangement uses TRBV10-3 and TRBJ2-1, with TRBD2 matching over 10 bases. The CDR3 is 16 amino acids. Germline V gene sequence: CDR1 ENHRY, CDR2 SYGVKD. The junction had 6 bases not matched to a gene; V was cut back by 6 bases and J by 1 base. The CDR3: CAIREAGGPSYNEQFF. CDR3 coding DNA: TGTGCCATCAGGGAAGCGGGAGGGCCTTCCTACAATGAGCAGTTCTTC.

This clonotype was detected a few times. V is TRBV11-2 and J is TRBJ1-5, with a possible D match to TRBD1 (5 bases). Germline loops: CDR1 SGHAT, CDR2 FQNNGV. The CDR3 has 13 residues. Trimming shortened V by 2 bases and J by 9 bases, and 11 bases separated the two germline ends. The CDR3 protein is CASSLQDTLPQHF. In nucleotides, the CDR3 is TGTGCCAGCAGCTTACAGGACACACTGCCCCAGCATTTT.

This chain links TRBV6-2 or TRBV6-3 with TRBJ2-3; 9 bases match TRBD1. There are 13 residues in the CDR3. The V segment lost 10 bases and the J segment 5 bases; nucleotides outside the gene matches: 7. The germline CDR1 and CDR2 sequences are MNHEY and SVGEGT. The chain's CDR3 is CATEQGAGDTQYF. CDR3 coding DNA: TGTGCCACAGAACAGGGGGCCGGAGATACGCAGTATTTT.

This clonotype showed up many times. The chain is built from TRBV6-2 or TRBV6-3 and TRBJ2-1, with TRBD2 identical over 7 bases. V lost 2 bases to trimming and J lost 7 bases; unmatched junction nucleotides: 5. CDR3 length equals 14 residues. Germline CDR1 reads MNHEY; CDR2 reads SVGEGT. The CDR3 nucleotides read TGTGCCAGCAGTTACGGGCTAGCGGTAAATGAGCAGTTCTTC. It yields the protein CASSYGLAVNEQFF.